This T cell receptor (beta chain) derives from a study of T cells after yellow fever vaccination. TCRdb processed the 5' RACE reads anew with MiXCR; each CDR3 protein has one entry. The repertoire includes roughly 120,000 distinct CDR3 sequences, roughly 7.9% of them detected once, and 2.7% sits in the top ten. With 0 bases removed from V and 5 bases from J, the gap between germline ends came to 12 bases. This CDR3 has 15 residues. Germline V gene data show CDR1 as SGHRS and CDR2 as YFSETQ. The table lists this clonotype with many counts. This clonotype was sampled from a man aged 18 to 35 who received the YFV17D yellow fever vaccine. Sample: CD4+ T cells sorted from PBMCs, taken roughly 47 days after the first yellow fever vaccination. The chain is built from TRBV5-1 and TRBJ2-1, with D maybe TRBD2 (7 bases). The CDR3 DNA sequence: TGCGCCAGCAGCTTGGGGCGGGGGCTAAACAATGAGCAGTTCTTC. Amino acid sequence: CASSLGRGLNNEQFF.